This T cell receptor (beta chain) is from a study of T cell clonality in common variable immunodeficiency. Study-wide findings and caveats: In common variable immunodeficiency, TCR beta chains reportedly carried fewer deletions and N-nucleotide insertions.

This clone was seen at least ten times. No antigen is known for it. From the germline J gene comes the end of the CDR3, since the read stops 3 residues before it. Sequencing input was equivalent genomic DNA from CVID and controls. Profiling relied on immunoSEQ multiplex PCR, and the TCRdb table lists in-frame clones only, not all of them. The sample includes fewer than 60,000 clones, none of them occurring once. Trimming left V 5 bases short and J 10 bases short, with 13 bases between. Germline CDR1 SGHDT, CDR2 YYEEEE. The CDR3 spans 13 residues. Most patients and controls had Caucasian heritage. The chain links TRBV5-6 to TRBJ1-6, with unresolved D. The material sequenced was peripheral blood mononuclear cells. This TCR was sampled from a person aged 18 to 70 in good health. CDR3 sequence: CASSPQILSPLHF. The part of the CDR3 DNA that was read is TGTGCCAGCAGTCCCCAGATTCTCTCACCC.